The 5 T cell receptor beta chains listed next were all sequenced from one sample in a study of T cells in Graves' hyperthyroidism and ophthalmopathy. Researchers amplified the TCR beta CDR3 regions from RNA transcripts. HTBI primers were employed in a first-round RT-PCR of the TCR CDR3. TCRdb used MiXCR to reprocess the multiplex PCR reads, holding one entry per CDR3 protein. The repertoire includes some 510,000 distinct CDR3 sequences, more than 20% of them detected once, and 26% sits in the top ten. Material: blood. These receptors were collected from a man between 18 and 29 years old with Graves' hyperthyroidism.

The chain has TRBV6-2 or TRBV6-3 and TRBJ1-1; D is unclear. Germline values: CDR1 MNHEY, CDR2 SVGEGT. Trimming took off 5 bases at V and 10 bases at J, with 20 bases between the two ends. The CDR3 has 14 amino acids. The CDR3 sequence: CASSPGYTRLRAFF. In DNA form, the CDR3 reads TGTGCCAGCAGTCCTGGATACACCCGCTTAAGAGCTTTCTTT.

In this sample, this clonotype turned up many times. J is TRBJ1-5 and V is TRBV28; a possible D gene is TRBD1 (6 bases). Germline-derived CDR1 and CDR2 are MDHEN and SYDVKM. V lost 3 bases to trimming and J lost 9 bases, with 15 bases between them. The CDR3 runs to 14 residues. The CDR3 spells CASSLAGGRVPQHF. CDR3 sequence (DNA): TGTGCCAGCAGTTTGGCCGGGGGCCGAGTGCCCCAGCATTTT.

This clonotype was seen repeatedly, ten times or more. The chain uses TRBV4-1 and TRBJ1-2, with TRBD1 matching 7 bases. This CDR3 contains 15 residues. Germline assignment: CDR1 MGHRA and CDR2 YSYEKL. The ends lost 0 bases at V and 2 bases at J; junction bases unmatched: 3. CDR3 in DNA: TGCGCCAGCAGCCAAGAAGGGGGCAGGAACTATGGCTACACCTTC. The encoded protein is CASSQEGGRNYGYTF.

This clonotype was observed at least ten times. The chain carries TRBV4-1 and TRBJ2-7; no reliable D call. Trimming removed 0 bases from V and 3 bases from J, with 15 bases in between. In germline, CDR1 is MGHRA, CDR2 YSYEKL. The CDR3 consists of 16 residues. In DNA, the CDR3 is TGCGCCAGCAGCCAAGAAGGCCCGCAGAATTACTACGAGCAGTACTTC. This encodes CASSQEGPQNYYEQYF.

The chain couples TRBV12-3 or TRBV12-4 to TRBJ1-5; 9 nucleotides agree with TRBD1. V was clipped by 0 bases and J by 4 bases; unmatched bases: 4. This CDR3 region has 16 residues. The CDR3 nucleotides read TGTGCCAGCAGTTTAGCCCTCGGACAGGGGAATCAGCCCCAGCATTTT. Its translation: CASSLALGQGNQPQHF.